The 9 T cell receptor beta chains reported below all come from one sample, sequenced in a study of response to subunit inactivated influenza vaccine. TCRdb analysed the RT-PCR reads with MiXCR anew, one entry per CDR3 protein. The sample lists 700,000 to 800,000 distinct CDR3 sequences; around 18% were seen once. The sample in question was PBMCs from blood, obtained around 5 days after vaccination. All receptors derive from a man aged 45-65 years who received an inactivated influenza vaccine.

Only a few counts were recorded for this clonotype. Here the CDR3 reads CASSLGTSPQFF. Here the CDR3 DNA reads TGTGCCAGCAGTTTAGGGACTAGTCCCCAGTTCTTC. The chain employs TRBV28 and TRBJ2-1, with 8 bases aligning to TRBD2. The CDR3 extends over 12 amino acids. Trimming took 2 bases from V and 13 from J; bases not matched to a gene: 4. The germline gives CDR1 MDHEN, CDR2 SYDVKM.

The V call is TRBV6-2 or TRBV6-3, the J call TRBJ2-1; 15 bases are shared with TRBD2. V gave up 5 bases and J gave up 7 bases; unmatched junction bases: 15. CDR3 length: 19 amino acids. Germline V lookup: CDR1 MNHEY, CDR2 SVGEGT. The CDR3 DNA is TGTGCCAGCAGTCTGACCGTTGGACTAGCGGGAGGGCGGACTAATGAGCAGTTCTTC. Its protein product is CASSLTVGLAGGRTNEQFF.

The chain employs TRBV5-6 and TRBJ2-3, with TRBD2 as a possible D gene (6 bases). This CDR3 contains 15 residues. Trimming pared 4 bases from V and 5 bases from J, leaving 17 bases between. Per germline, CDR1 SGHDT and CDR2 YYEEEE. CDR3 DNA: TGTGCCAGCAGCACGGTACTAGCCTCAGGAGATACGCAGTATTTT. This encodes CASSTVLASGDTQYF.

The rearrangement joins TRBV4-3 to TRBJ2-7; 11 nucleotides align to TRBD1. Germline trimming cut 0 bases from V and 5 bases from J; bases unmatched to any gene: 6. The CDR3 consists of 16 residues. From germline, CDR1 is LGHNA and CDR2 YSLEER. The CDR3 is CASSQDRGQGADEQYF. The CDR3 DNA reads TGCGCCAGCAGCCAAGACCGAGGACAGGGGGCAGACGAGCAGTACTTC.

The chain is built from TRBV15 and TRBJ2-3, with a tentative D call TRBD2 (7 bases). The CDR3 spans 16 residues. Germline V gives CDR1 LNHNV, CDR2 YYDKDF (reference sequence). V was cut by 1 base and J by 1 base, with 12 bases left in between. Written as DNA, the CDR3 is TGTGCCACCAGCAGAGGGGGGGGGCTGGGCACAGATACGCAGTATTTT. It translates to CATSRGGGLGTDTQYF.

This clonotype turned up a few times. The CDR3, as DNA: TGTGCCAGCAGTTTACCGCGGCAGTCCTACGAGCAGTACTTC. This codes for CASSLPRQSYEQYF. The chain links TRBV7-2 to TRBJ2-7; D unclear. Trimming took 6 bases from V and 1 from J, leaving 13 bases between them. Germline V lookup: CDR1 SGHTA, CDR2 FQGNSA. The CDR3 length is 14 residues.

This clonotype was found once. Being one base from a much bigger clone, this may be a read error. The rearrangement uses TRBV20-1 and TRBJ2-1; D may be TRBD2 (5 bases). The CDR3 has 12 residues. Germline values: CDR1 DFQATT, CDR2 SNEGSKA (reference sequence). The CDR3 here is CSASRDYHEQLF. The CDR3 DNA reads TGCAGTGCTAGTCGTGACTACCATGAGCAGCTCTTC.

This chain joins TRBV20-1 and TRBJ2-1; D might be TRBD2 (6 bases). V was pared by 0 bases and J by 9 bases, with 18 bases between. There are 15 residues in the CDR3. In germline, CDR1 is DFQATT, CDR2 SNEGSKA (reference sequence). For the CDR3, the DNA is TGCAGTGCTAGAGAAACCGGGGGAGGTTCCGGTGAGCAGTTCTTC. Residues: CSARETGGGSGEQFF.

There are a few counts of this clonotype. This sequence joins TRBV20-1 and TRBJ2-1; TRBD2 aligns across 12 bases. The CDR3 totals 16 residues. The germline CDR1 and CDR2 sequences are DFQATT and SNEGSKA (reference sequence). V was pared by 0 bases and J by 4 bases, with 4 bases of the junction left unmatched. CDR3 sequence (DNA): TGCAGTGCTAGAGATTCTGGGACTAGCGGGTACAATGAGCAGTTCTTC. Its translation is CSARDSGTSGYNEQFF.